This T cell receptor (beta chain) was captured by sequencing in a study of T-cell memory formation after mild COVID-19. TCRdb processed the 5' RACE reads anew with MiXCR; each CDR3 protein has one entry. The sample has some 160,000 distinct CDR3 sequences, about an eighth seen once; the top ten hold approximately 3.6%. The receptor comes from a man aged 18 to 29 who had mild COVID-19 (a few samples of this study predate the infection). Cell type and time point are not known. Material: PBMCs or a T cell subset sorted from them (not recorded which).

The CDR3 loop is CATQLGQGNQPQHF. The CDR3 DNA follows: TGTGCCACTCAGCTCGGACAGGGCAATCAGCCCCAGCATTTT. The chain recombines TRBV24-1 with TRBJ1-5, with TRBD1 identical over 7 bases. Looked up from germline, CDR1 is KGHDR and CDR2 is SFDVKD. After removal of 10 bases from V and 2 bases from J, the junction contained 7 bases not matched to a gene. CDR3 size: 14 residues.